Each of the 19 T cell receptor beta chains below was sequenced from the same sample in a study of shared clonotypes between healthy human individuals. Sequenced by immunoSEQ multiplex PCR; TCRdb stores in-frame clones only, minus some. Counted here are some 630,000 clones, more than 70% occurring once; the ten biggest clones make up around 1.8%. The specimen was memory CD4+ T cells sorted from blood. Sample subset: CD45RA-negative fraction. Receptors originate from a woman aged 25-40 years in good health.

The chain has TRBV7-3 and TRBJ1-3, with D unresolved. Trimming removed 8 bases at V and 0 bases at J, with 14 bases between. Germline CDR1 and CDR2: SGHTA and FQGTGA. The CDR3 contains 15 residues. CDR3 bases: TGTGCCAGCCACATATACCTCCTCTCTGGAAACACCATATATTTT. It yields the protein CASHIYLLSGNTIYF.

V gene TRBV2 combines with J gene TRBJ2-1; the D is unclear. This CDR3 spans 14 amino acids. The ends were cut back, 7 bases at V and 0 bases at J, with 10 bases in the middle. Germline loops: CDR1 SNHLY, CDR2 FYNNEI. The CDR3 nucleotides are TGTGCCAGCACGCTCCTCACCTCCTACAATGAGCAGTTCTTC. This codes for CASTLLTSYNEQFF. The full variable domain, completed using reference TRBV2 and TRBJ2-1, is EPEVTQTPSHQVTQMGQEVILRCVPISNHLYFYWYRQILGQKVEFLVSFYNNEISEKSEIFDDQFSVERPDGSNFTLKIRSTKLEDSAMYFCASTLLTSYNEQFFGPGTRLTVL.

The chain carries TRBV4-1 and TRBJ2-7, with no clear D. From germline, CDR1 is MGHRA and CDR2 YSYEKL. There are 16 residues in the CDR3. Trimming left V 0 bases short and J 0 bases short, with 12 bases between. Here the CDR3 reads CASSQEFRRYSYEQYF. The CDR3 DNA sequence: TGCGCCAGCAGCCAAGAGTTCCGACGGTACTCCTACGAGCAGTACTTC.

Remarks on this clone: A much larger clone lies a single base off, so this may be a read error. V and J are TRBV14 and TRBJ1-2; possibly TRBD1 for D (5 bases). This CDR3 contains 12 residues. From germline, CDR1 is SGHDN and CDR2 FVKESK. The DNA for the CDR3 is TGTGCCAGCAGCCAAGGGGACTACGGCTACACCTTC. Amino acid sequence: CASSQGDYGYTF.

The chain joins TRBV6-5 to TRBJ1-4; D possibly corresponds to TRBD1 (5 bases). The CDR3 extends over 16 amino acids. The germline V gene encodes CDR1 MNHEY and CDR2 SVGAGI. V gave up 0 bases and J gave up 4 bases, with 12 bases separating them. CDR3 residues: CASSYSTGGSNEKLFF. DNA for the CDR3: TGTGCCAGCAGTTACTCGACGGGGGGAAGTAATGAAAAACTGTTTTTT.

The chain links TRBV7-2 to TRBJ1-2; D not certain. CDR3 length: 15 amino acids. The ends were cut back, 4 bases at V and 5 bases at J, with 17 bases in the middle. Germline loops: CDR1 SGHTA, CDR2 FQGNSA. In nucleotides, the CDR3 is TGTGCCAGCAGCTCCCCGAACCGGGAACTATATGGCTACACCTTC. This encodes CASSSPNRELYGYTF.

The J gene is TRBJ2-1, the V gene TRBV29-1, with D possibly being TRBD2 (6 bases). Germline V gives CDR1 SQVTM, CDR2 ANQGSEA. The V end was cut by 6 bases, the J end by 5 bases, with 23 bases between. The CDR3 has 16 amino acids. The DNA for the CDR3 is TGCAGCGTCGACATCCTGGGACTGTCGGCCGACAATGAGCAGTTCTTC. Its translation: CSVDILGLSADNEQFF.

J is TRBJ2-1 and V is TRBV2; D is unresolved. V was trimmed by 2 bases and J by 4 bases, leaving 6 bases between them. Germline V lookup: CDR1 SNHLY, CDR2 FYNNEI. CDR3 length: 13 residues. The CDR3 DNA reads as TGTGCCAGCAGTGAAAGGGCTTACAATGAGCAGTTCTTC. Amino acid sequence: CASSERAYNEQFF.

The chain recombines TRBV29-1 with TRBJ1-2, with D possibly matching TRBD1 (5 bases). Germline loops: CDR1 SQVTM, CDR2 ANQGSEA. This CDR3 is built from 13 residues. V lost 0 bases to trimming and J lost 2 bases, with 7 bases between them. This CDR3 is CSVEEQANYGYTF. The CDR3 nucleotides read TGCAGCGTTGAAGAACAGGCAAACTATGGCTACACCTTC.

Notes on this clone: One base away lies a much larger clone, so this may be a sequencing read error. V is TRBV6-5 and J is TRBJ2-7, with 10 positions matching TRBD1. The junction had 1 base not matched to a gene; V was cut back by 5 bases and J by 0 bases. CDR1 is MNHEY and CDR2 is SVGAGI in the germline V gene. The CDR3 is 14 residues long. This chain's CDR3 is CASSRTGGSYEQYF. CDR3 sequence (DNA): TGTGCCAGCAGTCGGACAGGGGGCTCCTACGAGCAGTACTTC.

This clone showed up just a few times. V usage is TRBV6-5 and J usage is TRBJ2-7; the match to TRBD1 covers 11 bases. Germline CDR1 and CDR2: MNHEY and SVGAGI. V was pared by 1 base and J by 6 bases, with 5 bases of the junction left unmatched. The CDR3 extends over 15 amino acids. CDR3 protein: CASSYLGQGETEQYF. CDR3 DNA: TGTGCCAGCAGTTACTTGGGACAGGGGGAAACCGAGCAGTACTTC.

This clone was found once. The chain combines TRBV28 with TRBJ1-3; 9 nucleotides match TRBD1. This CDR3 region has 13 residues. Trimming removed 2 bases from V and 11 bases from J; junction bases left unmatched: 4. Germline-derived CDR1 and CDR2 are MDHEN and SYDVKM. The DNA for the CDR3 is TGTGCCAGCAGTTTACTAGGGACAGGGTCCATATATTTT. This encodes CASSLLGTGSIYF.

The CDR3 region is CASATGTVNTEAFF. As DNA, the CDR3 is TGCGCCAGCGCCACCGGGACGGTGAACACTGAAGCTTTCTTT. The chain combines TRBV5-1 with TRBJ1-1, with D possibly matching TRBD1 (5 bases). CDR1 SGHRS and CDR2 YFSETQ come from the germline V gene. The CDR3 is made up of 14 amino acids. Trimming pared 7 bases from V and 0 bases from J, leaving 13 bases between.

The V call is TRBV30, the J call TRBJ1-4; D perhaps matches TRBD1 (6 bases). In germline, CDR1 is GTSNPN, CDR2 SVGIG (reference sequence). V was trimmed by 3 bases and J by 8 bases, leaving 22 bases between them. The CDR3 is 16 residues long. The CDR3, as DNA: TGTGCCTGGAGCCCGGACCTGCAGGGGACGACAGAAAAACTGTTTTTT. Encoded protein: CAWSPDLQGTTEKLFF.

CDR3 in DNA: TGTGCCAGCAGTTTAAGCGCGGGCGGAAACATTCAGTACTTC. Its translation: CASSLSAGGNIQYF. This rearrangement joins TRBV28 to TRBJ2-4, with D possibly being TRBD2 (5 bases). Germline V CDR1 and CDR2: MDHEN, SYDVKM. Trimming pared 2 bases from V and 6 bases from J, leaving 11 bases between. The CDR3 sequence is 14 residues long.

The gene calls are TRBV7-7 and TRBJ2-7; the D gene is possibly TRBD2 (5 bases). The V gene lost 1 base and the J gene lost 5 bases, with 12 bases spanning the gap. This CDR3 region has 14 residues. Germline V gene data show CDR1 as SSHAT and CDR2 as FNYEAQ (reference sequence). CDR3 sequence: CASSLGVGVNEQYF. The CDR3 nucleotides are TGTGCCAGCAGCTTAGGGGTCGGGGTCAACGAGCAGTACTTC.

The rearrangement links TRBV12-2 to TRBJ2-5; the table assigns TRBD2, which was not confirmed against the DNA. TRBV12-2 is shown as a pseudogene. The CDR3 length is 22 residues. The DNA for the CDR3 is TGTGCAAGTCGCTTAGCTGGACTAGCGGGAGACGCCAAAAAGGTTACACAAGAGACCCAGTACTTC. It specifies CASRLAGLAGDAKKVTQETQYF.

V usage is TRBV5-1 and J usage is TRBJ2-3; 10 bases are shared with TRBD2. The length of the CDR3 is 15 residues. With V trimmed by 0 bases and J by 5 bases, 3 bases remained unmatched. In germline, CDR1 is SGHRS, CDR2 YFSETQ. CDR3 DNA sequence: TGCGCCAGCAGCTTGGCAGCGGGAGGGGTAGATACGCAGTATTTT. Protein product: CASSLAAGGVDTQYF.

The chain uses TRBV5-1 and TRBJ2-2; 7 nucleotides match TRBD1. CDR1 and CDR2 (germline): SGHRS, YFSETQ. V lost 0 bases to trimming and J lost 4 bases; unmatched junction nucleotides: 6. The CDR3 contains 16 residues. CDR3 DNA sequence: TGCGCCAGCAGCTTGGCCGAGGGGGCGATCACCGGGGAGCTGTTTTTT. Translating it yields CASSLAEGAITGELFF.